Each of the 11 T cell receptor beta chains below was sequenced from the same sample in a study of blood T cells in healthy people across ages. A second PCR, run for about 7 to 11 cycles, used a sample-barcoded 5' primer plus a J-beta primer mix. TCRdb processed the 5' RACE reads anew with MiXCR; each CDR3 protein has one entry. The sample lists around 1,000,000 distinct CDR3 sequences, around 25% occurring once. The same specimen was also included in a second study, on T cells of mothers and their children.

Sequences were obtained from blood. The receptor set was obtained from a girl aged 2 to 9 in good health.

This chain links TRBV4-2 with TRBJ1-2; D gene ambiguous. The CDR3 loop spans 17 amino acids. Germline CDR1 reads LGHNA; CDR2 reads YNFKEQ. Trimming removed 1 base from V and 0 bases from J, with 15 bases in between. The CDR3 protein is CASSQVTPDGANYGYTF. The CDR3 DNA follows: TGTGCCAGCAGCCAAGTTACGCCGGACGGAGCTAACTATGGCTACACCTTC.

This clonotype came up once. The CDR3 sequence: CASSLRGVLAYGYTF. The CDR3 nucleotides read TGTGCCAGCAGCTTACGAGGGGTTCTCGCCTATGGCTACACCTTC. This rearrangement joins TRBV7-2 to TRBJ1-2; the D gene is possibly TRBD1 (5 bases). The CDR3 is 15 residues long. Germline V CDR1 and CDR2: SGHTA, FQGNSA. Trimming took off 2 bases at V and 4 bases at J, with 14 bases between the two ends.

The CDR3 nucleotides read TGTGCCAGCAGCCACGTACTCTGGAATGAGCAGTTCTTC. Translating gives CASSHVLWNEQFF. The gene calls are TRBV14 and TRBJ2-1, with no clear D. CDR1 is SGHDN, CDR2 FVKESK, per germline. This CDR3 has 13 residues. Trimming left V 3 bases short and J 7 bases short, with 10 bases between.

The chain is built from TRBV3-1 and TRBJ2-1; 10 bases map to TRBD2. V shed 3 bases and J 2 bases; nucleotides not matched to a gene: 4. The germline CDR1 and CDR2 sequences are LGHDT and YNNKEL (reference sequence). This CDR3 is built from 16 residues. DNA for the CDR3: TGTGCCAGCAGCCATCGAGCGGGGGGGCCCTACAATGAGCAGTTCTTC. It codes for CASSHRAGGPYNEQFF.

The chain links TRBV15 to TRBJ2-1, with 13 bases identical to TRBD2. V lost 0 bases to trimming and J lost 0 bases; unmatched junction nucleotides: 2. Germline CDR1 is LNHNV and CDR2 is YYDKDF (reference sequence). CDR3 size: 18 residues. The CDR3 DNA sequence: TGTGCCACCAGCAGAGAAAGGACTAGCGGGAGCTCCTACAATGAGCAGTTCTTC. This sequence encodes CATSRERTSGSSYNEQFF.

The chain uses TRBV4-1 and TRBJ2-1, with TRBD2 matching over 9 bases. The J call may be mistaken, given a closer DNA end match to TRBJ2-5. This CDR3 has 18 residues. Germline CDR1 and CDR2: MGHRA and YSYEKL. CDR3 sequence (DNA): TGCGCCAGCAGCCAAGACCTGAGGATAGCGGGAGAGGTGGAGACCCAGTACTTC. Residues: CASSQDLRIAGEVETQYF.

The chain is built from TRBV6-2 or TRBV6-3 and TRBJ2-3; TRBD2 agrees at 7 bases. CDR3 length equals 14 residues. Germline V gene data show CDR1 as MNHEY and CDR2 as SVGEGT. Germline trimming cut 2 bases from V and 5 bases from J; bases unmatched to any gene: 4. The chain's CDR3 is CASSYAGELDTQYF. As DNA, the CDR3 is TGTGCCAGCAGTTACGCGGGGGAATTAGATACGCAGTATTTT.

V and J are TRBV14 and TRBJ2-1; 15 nucleotides match TRBD2. The ends lost 5 bases at V and 7 bases at J; junction bases unmatched: 3. Germline CDR1 SGHDN, CDR2 FVKESK. The CDR3 extends over 15 amino acids. CDR3 sequence reads: CASSGLAGGRNEQFF. The CDR3, as DNA: TGTGCCAGCAGCGGACTAGCGGGAGGGCGTAATGAGCAGTTCTTC.

The chain's CDR3 is CASSLLRQLGPEAFF. CDR3 in DNA: TGTGCCAGCAGCCTACTGAGGCAGCTTGGACCTGAAGCTTTCTTT. The genes are TRBV28 and TRBJ1-1; D not resolved. Per the germline V gene, CDR1 is MDHEN and CDR2 is SYDVKM. V was shortened by 6 bases and J by 6 bases, with 20 bases between the two germline ends. The CDR3 has 15 residues.

This clonotype has only a few counts. The chain has TRBV20-1 and TRBJ2-5; 10 positions agree with TRBD1. Looked up from germline, CDR1 is DFQATT and CDR2 is SNEGSKA (reference sequence). CDR3 length: 16 residues. The V gene end was trimmed by 0 bases and the J gene end by 5 bases; junction bases not matched to a gene: 9. CDR3 sequence (DNA): TGCAGTGCTAGAGATCCCTGGGACAGGGGAATGGAGACCCAGTACTTC. Amino acid sequence: CSARDPWDRGMETQYF.

In this sample, this clonotype turned up a few times. V gene TRBV5-1 combines with J gene TRBJ2-1; TRBD2 matches at 9 bases. Germline CDR1 is SGHRS and CDR2 is YFSETQ. Unmatched junction bases numbered 3, after V lost 1 base and J lost 4 bases. This CDR3 is built from 15 residues. This chain's CDR3 is CASSLTSGHYNEQFF. The CDR3 DNA reads TGCGCCAGCAGCTTGACTAGCGGGCATTACAATGAGCAGTTCTTC.